What follows are 28 T cell receptor beta chains derived from one specimen sequenced in a study of blood T cell repertoires in COVID-19. The table came from immunoSEQ multiplex PCR; TCRdb's copy has only in-frame clones and leaves some out. The repertoire holds 65,000 to 70,000 clones, with roughly 82% as singletons. The source material was peripheral blood. The receptors shown here come from an elderly man with active COVID-19.

The chain couples TRBV6-6 to TRBJ2-5; 7 bases map to TRBD2. CDR1 MNHNY and CDR2 SVGAGI come from the germline V gene (reference sequence). The V segment lost 7 bases and the J segment 4 bases; nucleotides outside the gene matches: 9. The CDR3 sequence is 14 residues long. The CDR3 bases are TGTGCCAGCACGCGACAAGCGGGGTTAGAGACCCAGTACTTC. Translating gives CASTRQAGLETQYF.

The count of this clone is one. The chain combines TRBV19 with TRBJ1-1; D ambiguous. CDR3 length equals 15 residues. Trimming stripped 5 bases from V and 6 bases from J, with 19 bases between. Germline CDR1 is LNHDA and CDR2 is SQIVND (reference sequence). CDR3 nucleotide sequence: TGTGCCAGTAGTCCAAAATCCCGCTCGAGGTCTGAAGCTTTCTTT. Encoded protein: CASSPKSRSRSEAFF.

The chain has TRBV7-7 and TRBJ2-3, with TRBD2 identical over 8 bases. CDR1 SSHAT and CDR2 FNYEAQ come from the germline V gene (reference sequence). The CDR3 contains 15 residues. V lost 1 base, J lost 5 bases, and 5 bases stayed unmatched. The CDR3 coding sequence is TGTGCCAGCAGCTTAGAAGCGGGGGAGGGAGATACGCAGTATTTT. It is translated as CASSLEAGEGDTQYF. Looking up the rest from reference TRBV7-7 and TRBJ2-3 gives the full variable domain: GAGVSQSPRYKVTKRGQDVTLRCDPISSHATLYWYQQALGQGPEFLTYFNYEAQPDKSGLPSDRFSAERPEGSISTLTIQRTEQRDSAMYRCASSLEAGEGDTQYFGPGTRLTVL.

This clone was recorded only once. The gene calls are TRBV6-4 and TRBJ1-1; 7 nucleotides align to TRBD1. The trim removed 3 bases at V and 1 base at J, leaving 2 bases unmatched. CDR1 and CDR2 from the germline V gene are MRHNA and SNTAGT. The CDR3 contains 14 residues. CDR3 nucleotide sequence: TGTGCCAGCAGTGAGGAGGGGGCGAACACTGAAGCTTTCTTT. It encodes CASSEEGANTEAFF.

The V gene is TRBV5-1, the J gene TRBJ2-5, with 10 bases that match TRBD1. V lost 5 bases to trimming and J lost 1 base; unmatched junction nucleotides: 14. The length of the CDR3 is 18 residues. Per germline, CDR1 SGHRS and CDR2 YFSETQ. CDR3 protein: CASSFGRQGARPQETQYF. The CDR3 region has the DNA TGCGCCAGCAGTTTCGGGCGACAGGGGGCGCGTCCCCAAGAGACCCAGTACTTC.

The chain employs TRBV19 and TRBJ2-2; 11 bases agree with TRBD2. After removal of 5 bases from V and 6 bases from J, the junction contained 11 bases not matched to a gene. Germline assignment: CDR1 LNHDA and CDR2 SQIVND (reference sequence). The CDR3 is 17 residues long. This CDR3 is CASSPRASGGRAGELFF. Written as DNA, the CDR3 is TGTGCCAGTAGTCCCCGAGCTAGCGGGGGGCGGGCCGGGGAGCTGTTTTTT.

The V gene is TRBV7-9, the J gene TRBJ2-1; possible D gene TRBD2, 6 bases. Germline CDR1 reads SEHNR; CDR2 reads FQNEAQ (reference sequence). Trimming shortened V by 5 bases and J by 6 bases, and 14 bases separated the two germline ends. This CDR3 has 14 residues. CDR3 DNA sequence: TGTGCCAGCAGCCTAGGAGGGATTGGCAATGAGCAGTTCTTC. It encodes CASSLGGIGNEQFF.

The CDR3 region has the DNA TGTGCCAGCAGCCACGCCGGGACTAGCGGGAGTGATGAGCAGTTCTTC. Translating gives CASSHAGTSGSDEQFF. This chain links TRBV11-2 with TRBJ2-1, with 14 bases matching TRBD2. The CDR3 loop spans 16 amino acids. With V trimmed by 5 bases and J by 8 bases, 8 bases remained unmatched. CDR1 and CDR2 from the germline V gene are SGHAT and FQNNGV.

The CDR3 here is CASSQGAGTNTGELFF. Here the CDR3 DNA reads TGTGCCAGCAGCCAAGGAGCAGGGACGAACACCGGGGAGCTGTTTTTT. V usage is TRBV3-1 (or the pseudogene TRBV3-2) and J usage is TRBJ2-2; TRBD1 might be the D (5 bases). Germline V gene data show CDR1 as LGHDT and CDR2 as YNNKEL (reference sequence). This CDR3 spans 16 amino acids. Trimming stripped 1 base from V and 0 bases from J, with 9 bases between.

As regards this clone: One end of the junction varies from germline; a read error may be responsible. The V and J genes are TRBV6-2 or TRBV6-3 and TRBJ2-2; D not resolved. CDR3 length: 14 amino acids. CDR1 is MNHEY, CDR2 SVGEGT, per germline. Here the CDR3 DNA reads TGTGCCAGCAGTTACCTCCCGAACAGCGGGGAGCTGTTTTTT. It specifies CASSYLPNSGELFF.

The chain combines TRBV7-2 with TRBJ2-5; 10 bases agree with TRBD1. Germline V gives CDR1 SGHTA, CDR2 FQGNSA. The CDR3 spans 15 residues. V was pared by 1 base and J by 5 bases, with 4 bases of the junction left unmatched. CDR3 sequence (DNA): TGTGCCAGCAGCTTAGGGGGACAGGGGACGGAGACCCAGTACTTC. This sequence encodes CASSLGGQGTETQYF.

The chain uses TRBV27 and TRBJ2-5; a weak D match, TRBD2 (5 bases). Germline lookup yields CDR1 MNHEY and CDR2 SMNVEV (reference sequence). V lost 4 bases and J 5 bases, leaving 20 bases between the germline ends. The CDR3 is 16 amino acids. The CDR3 nucleotides are TGTGCCAGCAGTTCCAGGACGGCGATGACGGGGGAGACCCAGTACTTC. Its translation: CASSSRTAMTGETQYF.

The rearrangement joins TRBV2 to TRBJ2-2; 9 bases are a match to TRBD2. V trimming: 6 bases; J trimming: 1 base; junction bases outside the gene matches: 3. The CDR3 is made up of 15 amino acids. Looked up from germline, CDR1 is SNHLY and CDR2 is FYNNEI. CDR3 in DNA: TGTGCCAGCAGCGAGACTAGCGGGAACACCGGGGAGCTGTTTTTT. As protein: CASSETSGNTGELFF.

The genes are TRBV7-2 and TRBJ2-3; TRBD2 matches at 13 bases. The CDR3 sequence is 21 residues long. The J segment lost 3 bases and the V segment lost 0 bases, leaving 15 bases of the junction unmatched. CDR1 is SGHTA, CDR2 FQGNSA, per germline. Written as DNA, the CDR3 is TGTGCCAGCAGCTTAGCTTTACCCTATACTAGCGGGAGGGCCAGGACAGATACGCAGTATTTT. Protein sequence: CASSLALPYTSGRARTDTQYF.

This chain joins TRBV28 and TRBJ2-5; D might be TRBD2 (6 bases). Germline CDR1 and CDR2: MDHEN and SYDVKM. This CDR3 contains 12 residues. Trimming cost V 6 bases and J 5 bases, with 10 bases left between them. DNA for the CDR3: TGTGCCAGCAGGGGCGGAGGGGAGACCCAGTACTTC. Translating it yields CASRGGGETQYF.

This clone was seen a handful of times. The genes are TRBV18 and TRBJ2-7; 7 nucleotides align to TRBD1. The germline V gene encodes CDR1 KGHSH and CDR2 LQKENI. This CDR3 comprises 13 residues. V gave up 6 bases and J gave up 4 bases; unmatched junction bases: 6. CDR3: CASSRQGSYEQYF. CDR3 coding DNA: TGTGCCAGCTCTAGACAGGGTTCTTACGAGCAGTACTTC.

This clone was seen a single time. The chain is built from TRBV12-3 or TRBV12-4 and TRBJ2-1; D gene unclear. This CDR3 comprises 13 residues. The ends were cut back, 3 bases at V and 7 bases at J, with 10 bases in the middle. The CDR3 sequence is CASSLSTANEQFF. The CDR3 DNA sequence: TGTGCCAGCAGTTTGTCGACTGCGAATGAGCAGTTCTTC.

There are a few counts of this clone. The gene calls are TRBV28 and TRBJ2-4, with 12 nucleotides matching TRBD1. Germline V CDR1 and CDR2: MDHEN, SYDVKM. This CDR3 has 14 residues. The J segment lost 12 bases and the V segment lost 6 bases, leaving 9 bases of the junction unmatched. CDR3: CASRGTGGEGSQYF. The CDR3 DNA reads as TGTGCCAGCAGGGGGACAGGGGGCGAGGGAAGTCAGTACTTC.

The chain carries TRBV27 and TRBJ2-1, with TRBD2 matching 11 bases. CDR1 and CDR2 (germline): MNHEY, SMNVEV (reference sequence). The CDR3 is made up of 17 amino acids. Trimming cost V 8 bases and J 0 bases; bases outside gene matches: 9. Here the CDR3 DNA reads TGTGCCAGCCGACGGACTAGCGGGCCCCACTCCTACAATGAGCAGTTCTTC. Its translation is CASRRTSGPHSYNEQFF.

The chain couples TRBV19 to TRBJ1-5; TRBD1 is a possible D gene (5 bases). The CDR3 has 16 residues. V lost 7 bases and J lost 4, with 20 bases in between. Germline V gene data show CDR1 as LNHDA and CDR2 as SQIVND (reference sequence). Here the CDR3 DNA reads TGTGCCAGTACTTTTATTCGCGCGGGGGAGAATCAGCCCCAGCATTTT. This gives the protein CASTFIRAGENQPQHF.

The chain combines TRBV4-3 with TRBJ2-1; D perhaps matches TRBD1 (6 bases). Germline CDR1 is LGHNA and CDR2 is YSLEER. V was shortened by 3 bases and J by 5 bases, with 14 bases between the two germline ends. CDR3 size: 15 residues. The CDR3 region is CASSHTIRGNNEQFF. The CDR3 bases are TGCGCCAGCAGCCATACTATCAGGGGTAACAATGAGCAGTTCTTC.

The chain combines TRBV5-1 with TRBJ1-1, with a possible D match to TRBD1 (5 bases). Germline values: CDR1 SGHRS, CDR2 YFSETQ. The V end lost 4 bases, the J end lost 5 bases, and 18 bases lay between the germline ends. This CDR3 contains 15 residues. CDR3 in amino acids: CASSLNLGQGTEAFF. The CDR3 coding sequence is TGCGCCAGCAGCCTCAACTTAGGGCAGGGAACTGAAGCTTTCTTT.

This chain joins TRBV4-1 and TRBJ2-1; 8 positions agree with TRBD2. The V and J ends lost 0 bases and 4 bases, in that order; junction bases with no gene match: 5. The CDR3 is 16 amino acids. Germline values: CDR1 MGHRA, CDR2 YSYEKL. The CDR3 nucleotides read TGCGCCAGCAGCCAAGATATCCGGGAGGGGTACAATGAGCAGTTCTTC. Its protein product is CASSQDIREGYNEQFF.

This chain joins TRBV5-6 and TRBJ1-4, with 8 bases identical to TRBD1. Germline values: CDR1 SGHDT, CDR2 YYEEEE. After removal of 2 bases from V and 0 bases from J, the junction contained 3 bases not matched to a gene. This CDR3 contains 16 residues. The CDR3 bases are TGTGCCAGCAGCTTTATGACAGGGGCAACTAATGAAAAACTGTTTTTT. It codes for CASSFMTGATNEKLFF.

CDR3 nucleotide sequence: TGTGCCATCAGTGAGGCGAATTCACCCCTCCACTTT. Its protein product is CAISEANSPLHF. The V call is TRBV10-3, the J call TRBJ1-6; D remains unclear. This CDR3 is built from 12 residues. V lost 2 bases and J lost 7, with 3 bases in between. Germline V lookup: CDR1 ENHRY, CDR2 SYGVKD.

The V call is TRBV6-2 or TRBV6-3, the J call TRBJ1-1; weak D call: TRBD1 (5 bases). V was trimmed by 2 bases and J by 1 base, leaving 8 bases between them. The CDR3 sequence is 14 residues long. In germline, CDR1 is MNHEY, CDR2 SVGEGT. The CDR3 protein is CASSYTTGNTEAFF. The CDR3 nucleotides read TGTGCCAGCAGTTACACAACAGGGAACACTGAAGCTTTCTTT.

This chain links TRBV6-2 or TRBV6-3 with TRBJ2-5; 11 bases are a match to TRBD2. The CDR3 spans 16 residues. CDR1 MNHEY and CDR2 SVGEGT come from the germline V gene. The junction had 5 bases not matched to a gene; V was cut back by 4 bases and J by 1 base. CDR3 loop: CASSSLGTSGQETQYF. The CDR3 DNA reads TGTGCCAGCAGTTCCCTGGGGACTAGCGGCCAAGAGACCCAGTACTTC.

In its sample, this clone was seen a few times. The chain has TRBV29-1 and TRBJ1-3; D possibly corresponds to TRBD1 (6 bases). The V gene lost 7 bases and the J gene lost 4 bases, with 14 bases spanning the gap. Germline V lookup: CDR1 SQVTM, CDR2 ANQGSEA. The CDR3 runs to 13 residues. CDR3 nucleotides: TGCAGCGCGAGTGGGGGCCGCGGAAACACCATATATTTT. Translating gives CSASGGRGNTIYF. Supplemented by reference TRBV29-1 and TRBJ1-3, the full variable domain reads SAVISQKPSRDICQRGTSLTIQCQVDSQVTMMFWYRQQPGQSLTLIATANQGSEATYESGFVIDKFPISRPNLTFSTLTVSNMSPEDSSIYLCSASGGRGNTIYFGEGSWLTVV.